The present T cell receptor (beta chain) was sequenced within a study of OX40 agonist ivuxolimab in advanced cancers. Turning to the study itself: The group had a mean age of 60 years, ranged from roughly 20 to 79, and was 82.7% male. Participants could have had prior anti-PD-1, anti-PD-L1 or anti-CTLA-4 therapy, and around 40% had some. Study results and caveats: The antigen specificity of the peripheral T cells (those that were expanded) was not determined.

Concerning this clone: What it binds is unknown.

Any history of autoimmune disease or systemic immunosuppression disqualified patients. Trimming removed 4 bases from V and 5 bases from J, with 24 bases in between. Looked up from germline, CDR1 is MGHRA and CDR2 is YSYEKL. The CDR3 has 17 amino acids. Assay: immunoSEQ multiplex PCR; the TCRdb copy retains only in-frame clones and omits some. Counted here are tens of thousands of clones, approximately 89% occurring once; the ten biggest clones make up 11%. The material sequenced was CD4+ or CD8+ T cells sorted from blood, taken in a trial of the OX40 agonist ivuxolimab. This sequence was found in an adult with an advanced solid tumor such as melanoma, head and neck, liver or kidney cancer. The rearrangement uses TRBV4-1 and TRBJ2-7, with D perhaps matching TRBD2 (6 bases). The CDR3 DNA is TGCGCCAGCAGCCCACTTGAACGCGGGGCAGGGAGGCACGAGCAGTACTTC. This translates into CASSPLERGAGRHEQYF.